What follows is one T cell receptor (beta chain) and its context. This clonotype was picked up a small number of times. The antigen this receptor binds is unknown. One base away there is no much larger clone; base qualities are not given. This record comes from a study of regulatory T cells in long-lasting Graves disease (dated by TCRdb to the early 2020s). For context, the study as a whole: Newly diagnosed Graves' disease patients had taken antithyroid drugs for less than 3 months. TCR sequencing covered about 13 persistent and 20 newly diagnosed Graves' disease patients, some 33 samples in total. The study took place in China and was registered as a clinical trial. This study used TCR sequencing and RNA sequencing of peripheral blood to compare persistent Graves' disease patients against newly diagnosed Graves' disease patients.

Compared with germline, V lacks 8 bases and J lacks 0 bases; bases without a gene match: 2. The germline V gene (reference sequence) yields LNHDA for CDR1 and SQIVND for CDR2. Spanning cysteine to phenylalanine, the CDR3 consists of 15 amino acids. The entry retains the CDR3 DNA only, 45 bases that are in frame from base 1. The library was made by multiplex PCR. Sequencing was performed on an Illumina HiSeq 4000. TCR beta libraries were built with iRepertoire HTBI primers and Arm-PCR amplification of CDR3 regions. Before sequencing, the PCR products underwent gel purification. As for the authors' bioinformatics: Gene usage analysis of CDR3 amino acid clonotypes relied on the roughly 60 TRBV and 14 TRBJ segments identified across samples. COPE and FqMerger were used to merge filtered high-quality paired reads into contigs. Contigs were aligned with BLAST to IMGT TRBV, TRBD and TRBJ reference genes, and CDR3 was defined per IMGT. Highly expanded clones were defined as clonotypes with a frequency above 0.1%. Shannon entropy served as the measure of repertoire diversity, while the Gini coefficient captured V-J evenness. Public clonotypes were defined as clonotypes shared by more than one individual. TCRdb reran the public reads through fastp at Q25 and MiXCR, keeping productive beta chains. One record per CDR3 amino acid sequence lists the most common genes and DNA. These V and J calls are TCRdb output, not the study's own analysis. For this sample there are approximately 300,000 distinct CDR3 sequences; about 18% appear just once. The ten largest clones take up around 36% of the sample.

Here is what the overall study found, with its caveats: Sequencing and analysis were limited to the TCR beta chain. Because the primary lesion, thyroid tissue, could not be accessed, the study looked at peripheral blood alone. The authors noted that the small sample size was a limitation that may lower accuracy. Preferential use of TRBV28, TRBJ1-2 and TRBJ2-5 was observed in persistent disease, whereas TRBV20-1 and TRBJ2-1 were favored in newly diagnosed disease. Persistent Graves' disease patients showed lower TCR Shannon entropy and fewer highly expanded clones than newly diagnosed patients, suggesting clonal expansion. A larger number of public clonotypes was shared among persistent patients (more than 2,500) than among newly diagnosed patients (around 880).

The sample's time point, from its label and the paper: newly diagnosed GD, antithyroid drugs for less than 3 months. For both TCR sequencing and RNA sequencing, RNA was extracted from PBMCs in TRIzol. The diagnosis of Graves' disease followed American Thyroid Association guidelines. Recruitment of patients was carried out at an endocrinology department in Xi'an, China. From each patient, approximately 10 milliliters of peripheral blood was collected into an EDTA anticoagulant tube. Ficoll Paque Plus density gradient separation was used to isolate PBMCs, and no additional T cell sorting was done. RNA quality was checked with an Agilent 2100 Bioanalyzer and agarose gel, and concentration with a NanoDrop 2000.

The rearrangement joined TRBV19 to TRBJ2-7, and 15 bases in between align with TRBD2. Material: peripheral blood mononuclear cells (PBMCs), obtained at new diagnosis, from a patient treated with antithyroid drugs. The TCR comes from a female donor with Graves disease. The CDR3 is CASGLAGGDSYEQYF. The DNA sequence is as follows: TGTGCCAGTGGACTAGCGGGAGGGGACTCCTACGAGCAGTACTTC.